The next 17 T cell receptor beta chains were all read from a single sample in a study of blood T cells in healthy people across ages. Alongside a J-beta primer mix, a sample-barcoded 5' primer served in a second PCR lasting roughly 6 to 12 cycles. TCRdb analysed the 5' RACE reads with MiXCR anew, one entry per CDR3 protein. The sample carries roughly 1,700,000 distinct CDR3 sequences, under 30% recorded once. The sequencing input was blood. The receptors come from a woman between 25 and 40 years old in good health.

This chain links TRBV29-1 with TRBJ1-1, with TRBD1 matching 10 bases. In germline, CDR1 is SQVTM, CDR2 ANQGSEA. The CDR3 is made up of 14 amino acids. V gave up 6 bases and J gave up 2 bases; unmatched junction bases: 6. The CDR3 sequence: CSVRDRGTNTEAFF. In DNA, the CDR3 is TGCAGCGTCCGGGACAGGGGAACTAACACTGAAGCTTTCTTT.

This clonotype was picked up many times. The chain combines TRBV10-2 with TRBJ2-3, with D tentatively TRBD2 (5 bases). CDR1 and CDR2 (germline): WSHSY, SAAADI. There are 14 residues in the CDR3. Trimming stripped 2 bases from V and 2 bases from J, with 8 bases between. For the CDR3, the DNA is TGCGCCAGCAGTGAGAGCGGACCCACAGATACGCAGTATTTT. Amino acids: CASSESGPTDTQYF.

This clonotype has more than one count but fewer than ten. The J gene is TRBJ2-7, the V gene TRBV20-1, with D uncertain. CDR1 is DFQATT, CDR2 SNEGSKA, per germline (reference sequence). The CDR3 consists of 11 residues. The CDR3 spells CSAFRSYEQYF. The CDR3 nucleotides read TGCAGCGCCTTTCGATCCTACGAGCAGTACTTC.

The CDR3 nucleotides read TGTGCCAGCAGCCAAGTCGACGGGATCTACGAGCAGTACTTC. It specifies CASSQVDGIYEQYF. The chain links TRBV14 to TRBJ2-7; perhaps TRBD2 as D (5 bases). The CDR3 length is 14 residues. The ends were cut back, 1 base at V and 3 bases at J, with 10 bases in the middle. Germline loops: CDR1 SGHDN, CDR2 FVKESK.

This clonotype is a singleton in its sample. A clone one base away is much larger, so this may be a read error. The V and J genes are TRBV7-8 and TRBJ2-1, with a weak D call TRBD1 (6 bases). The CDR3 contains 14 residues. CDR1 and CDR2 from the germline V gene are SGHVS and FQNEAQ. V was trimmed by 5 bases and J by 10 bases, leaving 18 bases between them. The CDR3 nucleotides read TGTGCCAGCAGCGTTCGGACAGAGCCCTACGAGCAGTTCTTC. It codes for CASSVRTEPYEQFF.

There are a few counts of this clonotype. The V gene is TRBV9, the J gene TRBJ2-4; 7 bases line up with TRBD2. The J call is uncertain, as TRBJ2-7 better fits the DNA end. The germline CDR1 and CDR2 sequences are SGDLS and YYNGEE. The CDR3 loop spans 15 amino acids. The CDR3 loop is CASSASGLKEYEQYF. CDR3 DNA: TGTGCCAGCAGCGCGTCGGGACTAAAGGAATACGAGCAGTACTTC.

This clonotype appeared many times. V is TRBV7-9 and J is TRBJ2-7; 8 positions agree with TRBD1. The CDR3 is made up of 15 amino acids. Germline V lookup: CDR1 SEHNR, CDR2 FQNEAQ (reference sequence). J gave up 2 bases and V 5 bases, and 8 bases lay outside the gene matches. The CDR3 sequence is CASSPRTGKPYEQYF. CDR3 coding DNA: TGTGCCAGCAGCCCACGGACAGGGAAGCCCTACGAGCAGTACTTC.

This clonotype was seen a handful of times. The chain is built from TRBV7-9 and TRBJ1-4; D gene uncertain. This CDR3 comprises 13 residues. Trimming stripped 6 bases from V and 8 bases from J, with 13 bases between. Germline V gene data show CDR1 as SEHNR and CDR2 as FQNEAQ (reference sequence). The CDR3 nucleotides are TGTGCCAGCAGAGGGAGGGTATCGGAAAAACTGTTTTTT. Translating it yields CASRGRVSEKLFF.

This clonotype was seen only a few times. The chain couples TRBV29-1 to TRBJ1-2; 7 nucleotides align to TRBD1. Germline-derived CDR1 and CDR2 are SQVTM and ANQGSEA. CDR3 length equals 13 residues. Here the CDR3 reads CRARWGQNYGYTF. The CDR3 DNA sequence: TGCAGGGCGAGGTGGGGACAGAACTATGGCTACACCTTC.

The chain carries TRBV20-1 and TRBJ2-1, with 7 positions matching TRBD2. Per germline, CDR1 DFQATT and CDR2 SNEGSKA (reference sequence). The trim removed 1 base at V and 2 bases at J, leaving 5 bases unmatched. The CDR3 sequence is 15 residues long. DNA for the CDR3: TGCAGTGCTAGAGGTGGGAGGGAGACCTACAATGAGCAGTTCTTC. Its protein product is CSARGGRETYNEQFF.

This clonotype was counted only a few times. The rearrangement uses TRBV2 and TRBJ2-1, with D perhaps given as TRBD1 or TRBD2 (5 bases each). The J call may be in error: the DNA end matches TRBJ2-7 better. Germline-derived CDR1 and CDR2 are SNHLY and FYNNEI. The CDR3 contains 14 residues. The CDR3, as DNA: TGTGCCAGCAGGGGACCCCCGGGTTACAATGAGCAGTACTTC. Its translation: CASRGPPGYNEQYF.

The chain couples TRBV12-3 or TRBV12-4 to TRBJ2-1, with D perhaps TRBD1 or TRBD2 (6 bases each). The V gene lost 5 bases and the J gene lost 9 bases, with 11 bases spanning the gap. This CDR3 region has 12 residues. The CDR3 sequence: CASSAQGGEQFF. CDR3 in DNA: TGTGCCAGCAGTGCACAGGGAGGTGAGCAGTTCTTC.

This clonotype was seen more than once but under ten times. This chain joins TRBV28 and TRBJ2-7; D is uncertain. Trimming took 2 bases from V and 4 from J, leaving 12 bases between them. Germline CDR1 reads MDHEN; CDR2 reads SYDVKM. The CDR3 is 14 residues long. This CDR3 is CASSLGSDGYEQYF. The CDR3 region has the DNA TGTGCCAGCAGTTTAGGGTCGGATGGTTACGAGCAGTACTTC.

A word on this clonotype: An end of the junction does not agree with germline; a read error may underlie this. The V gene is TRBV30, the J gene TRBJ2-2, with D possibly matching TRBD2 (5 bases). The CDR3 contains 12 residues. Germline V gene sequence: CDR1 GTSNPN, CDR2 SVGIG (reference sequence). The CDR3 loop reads CAWRGYTGELVF. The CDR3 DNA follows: TGTGCCTGGAGGGGCTACACCGGGGAGCTGGTTTTT.

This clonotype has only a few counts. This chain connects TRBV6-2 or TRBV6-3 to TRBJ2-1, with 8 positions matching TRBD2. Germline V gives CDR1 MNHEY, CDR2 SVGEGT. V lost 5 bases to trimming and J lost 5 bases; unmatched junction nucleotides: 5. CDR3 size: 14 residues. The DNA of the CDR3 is TGTGCCAGCAGTCTACTAGCGGACCACAATGAGCAGTTCTTC. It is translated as CASSLLADHNEQFF.

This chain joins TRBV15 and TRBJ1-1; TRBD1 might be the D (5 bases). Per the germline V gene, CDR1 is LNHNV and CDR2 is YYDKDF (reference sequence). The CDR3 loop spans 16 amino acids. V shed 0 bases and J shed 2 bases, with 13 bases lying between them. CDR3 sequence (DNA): TGTGCCACCAGCAGAGAATTCGGGACGGTTAACACTGAAGCTTTCTTT. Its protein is CATSREFGTVNTEAFF.

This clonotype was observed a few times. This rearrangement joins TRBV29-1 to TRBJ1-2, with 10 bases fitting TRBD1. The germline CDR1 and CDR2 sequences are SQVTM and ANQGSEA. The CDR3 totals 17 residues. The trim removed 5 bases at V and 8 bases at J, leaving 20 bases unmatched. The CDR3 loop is CSVPDRDRGLYGRGYTF. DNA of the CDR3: TGCAGCGTTCCAGATCGGGACAGGGGCCTCTACGGTCGAGGCTACACCTTC.